What follows is one TCR beta chain and its context. Antigen specificity is unknown. These data come from a study of cytomegalovirus exposure and HLA in healthy donors. Among the donors, all were healthy bone marrow donors. Overall study findings and caveats: Analysis performed later found more than 15,000 TCR beta sequences associated with HLA alleles at 0.05 false discovery rate. According to a later analysis, donors in an Asian-associated ancestry cluster reportedly had fewer N-insertions than the approximately 670-donor mean.

The CDR3 covers 15 residues. V trimming: 3 bases; J trimming: 2 bases; junction bases outside the gene matches: 4. Germline V gene sequence: CDR1 SNHLY, CDR2 FYNNEI. PCR involved 60 Vbeta and 13 Jbeta primers. Clones were read by immunoSEQ multiplex PCR, and TCRdb kept only the in-frame ones, dropping some. Counted here are just under 150,000 clones, 75% to 90% occurring once; the ten biggest clones make up less than 3.5%. Sequenced sample: PBMCs. The rearrangement uses TRBV2 and TRBJ2-5, with 9 positions matching TRBD2. This TCR was recovered from a woman aged 25 to 39 in good health and CMV-seronegative. The CDR3 reads CASSDPGLAQETQYF. CDR3 sequence (DNA): TGTGCCAGCAGTGATCCGGGACTAGCTCAAGAGACCCAGTACTTC.